This section outlines one TCR beta chain sequence together with its context. Its antigen remains unidentified. Germline-derived CDR1 and CDR2 are MDHEN and SYDVKM. Trimming removed 7 bases from V and 4 bases from J, with 14 bases in between. This CDR3 contains 14 residues. Time point denoted: cycle 4 day 1 (C4D1), after more than five weeks of nivolumab. The patients all showed relapse after autologous stem cell transplantation, while their brentuximab vedotin exposure varied. This specimen comes from a study of PD-1 blockade in classical Hodgkin lymphoma. Overall study results and limits: While CD8+ TCR diversity did not rise significantly by C4D1, CD4+ TCR diversity did. Complete responders entered with baseline diversity on par with newly diagnosed patients, the results showed. Some patients began nivolumab under 1 year after ASCT. These patients were excluded from later analyses. Healthy donors were reported to have higher baseline TCR diversity than newly diagnosed patients.

The assay was immunoSEQ multiplex PCR, and TCRdb's table has in-frame clones only and misses some. Of about 61,000 clones listed, roughly 85% are singletons. The sequence came from a human donor with classical Hodgkin lymphoma. The material sequenced was peripheral blood mononuclear cells (PBMCs), taken before the fourth cycle of nivolumab. V and J are TRBV28 and TRBJ1-5; maybe TRBD1 (5 bases). The CDR3 region is CASKGSNLNQPQHF. CDR3 nucleotides: TGTGCCAGCAAGGGGTCTAACCTAAATCAGCCCCAGCATTTT.